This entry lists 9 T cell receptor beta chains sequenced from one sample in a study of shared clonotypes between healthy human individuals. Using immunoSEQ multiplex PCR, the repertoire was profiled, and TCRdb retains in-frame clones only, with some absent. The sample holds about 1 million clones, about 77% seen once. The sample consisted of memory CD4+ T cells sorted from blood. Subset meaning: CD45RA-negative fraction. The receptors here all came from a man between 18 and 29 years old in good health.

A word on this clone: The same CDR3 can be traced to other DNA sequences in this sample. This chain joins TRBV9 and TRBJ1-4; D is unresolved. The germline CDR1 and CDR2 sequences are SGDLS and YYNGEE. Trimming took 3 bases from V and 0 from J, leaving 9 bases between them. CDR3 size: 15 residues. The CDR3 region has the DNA TGTGCCAGCAGCGGACGGGGAGCAACTAATGAAAAACTGTTTTTT. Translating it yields CASSGRGATNEKLFF.

This CDR3 is CASSFRDRNTEAFF. The CDR3 DNA sequence: TGCGCCAGCAGCTTCCGGGACAGAAACACTGAAGCTTTCTTT. This rearrangement joins TRBV4-3 to TRBJ1-1; the match to TRBD1 covers 7 bases. Unmatched junction bases numbered 5, after V lost 5 bases and J lost 2 bases. The V gene's germline CDR1 is LGHNA and CDR2 YSLEER. There are 14 residues in the CDR3.

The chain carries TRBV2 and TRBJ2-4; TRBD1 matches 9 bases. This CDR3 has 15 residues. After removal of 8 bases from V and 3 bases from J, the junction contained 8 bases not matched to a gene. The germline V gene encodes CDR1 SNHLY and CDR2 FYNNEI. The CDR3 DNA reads TGTGCCAGCCTACGGGACAGGGTTGACAAAAACATTCAGTACTTC. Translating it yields CASLRDRVDKNIQYF.

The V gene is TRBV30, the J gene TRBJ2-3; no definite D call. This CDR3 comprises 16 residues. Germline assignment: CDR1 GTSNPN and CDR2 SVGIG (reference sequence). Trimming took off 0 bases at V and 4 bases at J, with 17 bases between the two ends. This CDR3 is CAWSVGSLVRADTQYF. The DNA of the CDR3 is TGTGCCTGGAGTGTAGGTTCGCTAGTCCGGGCAGATACGCAGTATTTT.

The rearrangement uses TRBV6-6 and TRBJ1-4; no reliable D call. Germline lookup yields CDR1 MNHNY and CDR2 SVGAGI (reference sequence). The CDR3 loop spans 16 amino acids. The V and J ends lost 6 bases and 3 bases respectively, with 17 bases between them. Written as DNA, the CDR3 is TGTGCCAGCAGAGGTGGGGAAACGAGGGCTAATGAAAAACTGTTTTTT. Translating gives CASRGGETRANEKLFF.

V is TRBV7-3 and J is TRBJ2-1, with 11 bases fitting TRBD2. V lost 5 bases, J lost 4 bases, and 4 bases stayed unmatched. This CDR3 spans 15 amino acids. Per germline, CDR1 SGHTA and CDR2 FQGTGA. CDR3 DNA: TGTGCCAGCAGCCATAGCGGGGGGGCGTACAATGAGCAGTTCTTC. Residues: CASSHSGGAYNEQFF.

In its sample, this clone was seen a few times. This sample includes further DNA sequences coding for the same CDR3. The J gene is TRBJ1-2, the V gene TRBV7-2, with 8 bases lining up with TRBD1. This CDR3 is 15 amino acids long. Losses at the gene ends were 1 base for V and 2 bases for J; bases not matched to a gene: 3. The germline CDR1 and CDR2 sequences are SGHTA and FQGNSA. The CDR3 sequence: CASSLVPGGNYGYTF. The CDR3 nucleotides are TGTGCCAGCAGCTTAGTGCCAGGGGGCAACTATGGCTACACCTTC.

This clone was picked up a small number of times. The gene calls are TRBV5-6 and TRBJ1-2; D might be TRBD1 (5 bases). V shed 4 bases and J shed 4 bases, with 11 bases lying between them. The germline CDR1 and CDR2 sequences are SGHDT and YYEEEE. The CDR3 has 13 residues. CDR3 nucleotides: TGTGCCAGCAGCCAGGGACGGTTCTATGGCTACACCTTC. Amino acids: CASSQGRFYGYTF.

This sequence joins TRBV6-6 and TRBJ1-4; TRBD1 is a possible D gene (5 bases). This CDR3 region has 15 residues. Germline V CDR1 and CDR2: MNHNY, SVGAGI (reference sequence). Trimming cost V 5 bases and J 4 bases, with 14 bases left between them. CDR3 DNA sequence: TGTGCCAGCAGTACTCCAGGCAGGGTTAATGAAAAACTGTTTTTT. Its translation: CASSTPGRVNEKLFF.